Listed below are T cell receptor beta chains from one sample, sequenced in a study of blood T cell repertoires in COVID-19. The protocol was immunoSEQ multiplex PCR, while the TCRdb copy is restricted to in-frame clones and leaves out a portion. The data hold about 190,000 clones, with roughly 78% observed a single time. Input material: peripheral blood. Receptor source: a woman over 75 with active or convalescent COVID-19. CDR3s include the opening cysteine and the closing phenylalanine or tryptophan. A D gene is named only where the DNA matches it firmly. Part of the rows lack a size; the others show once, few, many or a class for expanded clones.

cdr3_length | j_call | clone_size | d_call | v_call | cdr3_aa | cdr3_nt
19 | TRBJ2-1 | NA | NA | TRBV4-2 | CASGPFVRGPESPYNEQFF | TGTGCCAGCGGCCCATTTGTGCGGGGGCCGGAGTCCCCCTACAATGAGCAGTTCTTC
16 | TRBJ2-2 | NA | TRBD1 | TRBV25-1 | CASSEYGTGLTGELFF | TGTGCCAGCAGTGAATACGGGACAGGGTTAACCGGGGAGCTGTTTTTT
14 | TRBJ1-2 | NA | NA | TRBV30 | CAWSRRSLGDGYTF | TGTGCCTGGAGTAGGAGAAGCCTAGGCGATGGCTACACCTTC
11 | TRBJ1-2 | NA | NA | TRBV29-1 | CSVGWQDGYTF | TGCAGCGTTGGTTGGCAGGATGGCTACACCTTC
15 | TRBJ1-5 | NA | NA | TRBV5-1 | CASSLWGDSNQPQHF | TGCGCCAGCAGCTTGTGGGGAGATAGCAATCAGCCCCAGCATTTT
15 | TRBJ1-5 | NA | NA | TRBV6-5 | CASSYTGTSNQPQHF | TGTGCCAGCAGTTACACAGGGACCAGCAATCAGCCCCAGCATTTT
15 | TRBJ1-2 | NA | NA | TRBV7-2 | CASSPGRGGLYGYTF | TGTGCCAGCAGCCCCGGTCGGGGGGGTCTCTATGGCTACACCTTC
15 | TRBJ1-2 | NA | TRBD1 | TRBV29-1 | CSALKQGDQNYGYTF | TGCAGCGCCTTGAAACAGGGGGACCAGAACTATGGCTACACCTTC
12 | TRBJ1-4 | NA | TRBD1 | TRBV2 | CASSVRGEKLFF | TGTGCCAGCAGTGTCAGGGGGGAAAAACTGTTTTTT
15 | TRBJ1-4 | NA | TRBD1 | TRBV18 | CASSGDSRGDEKLFF | TGTGCCAGCTCAGGGGACAGTCGTGGTGATGAAAAACTGTTTTTT
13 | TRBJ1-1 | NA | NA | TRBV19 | CASTGHRNTEAFF | TGTGCCAGTACGGGACACCGGAACACTGAAGCTTTCTTT
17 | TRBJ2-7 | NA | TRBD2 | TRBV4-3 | CASSQRTSGGHSYEQYF | TGCGCCAGCAGCCAAAGGACTAGCGGGGGGCACTCCTACGAGCAGTACTTC
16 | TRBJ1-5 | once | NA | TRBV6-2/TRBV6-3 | CASSLRRRVGNQPQHF | TGTGCCAGCAGCCTAAGACGGCGGGTAGGAAATCAGCCCCAGCATTTT
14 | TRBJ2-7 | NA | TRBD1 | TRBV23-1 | CASTGAGGHYEQYF | TGCGCCAGCACCGGTGCAGGGGGTCACTACGAGCAGTACTTC
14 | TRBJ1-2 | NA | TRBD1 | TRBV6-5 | CASSSGTEGRGYTF | TGTGCCAGCAGCTCCGGGACAGAGGGTCGGGGCTACACCTTC
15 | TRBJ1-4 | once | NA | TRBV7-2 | CASSLAGTSNEKLFF | TGTGCCAGCAGCTTAGCCGGGACTTCAAATGAAAAACTGTTTTTT
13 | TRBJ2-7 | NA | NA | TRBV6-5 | CASSFKDTYEQYF | TGTGCCAGCAGTTTCAAGGACACCTACGAGCAGTACTTC
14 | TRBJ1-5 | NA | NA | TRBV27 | CASSPLGSNQPQHF | TGTGCCAGCAGTCCCCTAGGTAGCAATCAGCCCCAGCATTTT
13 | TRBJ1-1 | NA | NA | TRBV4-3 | CASSRTTDTEAFF | TGCGCCAGCAGCAGAACTACGGACACTGAAGCTTTCTTT
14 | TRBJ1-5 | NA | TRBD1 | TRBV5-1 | CASSLGTGDQPQHF | TGCGCCAGCAGCTTGGGGACAGGGGATCAGCCCCAGCATTTT
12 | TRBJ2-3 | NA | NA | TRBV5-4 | CASSFFTDTQYF | TGTGCCAGCAGCTTCTTCACAGATACGCAGTATTTT
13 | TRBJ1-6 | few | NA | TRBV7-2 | CAIPQEEGSPLHF | TGTGCCATACCACAGGAGGAGGGATCACCCCTCCACTTT
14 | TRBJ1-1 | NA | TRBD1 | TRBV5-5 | CASSLDRANTEAFF | TGTGCCAGCAGCTTAGACAGGGCGAACACTGAAGCTTTCTTT
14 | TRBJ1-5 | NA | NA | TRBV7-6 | CASSLQAGSQPQHF | TGTGCCAGCAGCTTGCAGGCGGGTAGTCAGCCCCAGCATTTT
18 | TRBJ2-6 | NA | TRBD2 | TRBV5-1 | CASSLPTSGGSGANVLTF | TGCGCCAGCAGCTTACCGACTAGCGGGGGCTCTGGGGCCAACGTCCTGACTTTC
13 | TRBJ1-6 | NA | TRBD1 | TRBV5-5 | CASLDRGNSPLHF | TGTGCCAGCTTGGACAGGGGCAATTCACCCCTCCACTTT
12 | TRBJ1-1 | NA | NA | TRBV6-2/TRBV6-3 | CASSYSETEAFF | TGTGCCAGCAGTTACTCGGAGACTGAAGCTTTCTTT
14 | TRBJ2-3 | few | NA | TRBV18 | CASSPSSPTDTQYF | TGTGCCAGCTCACCATCTTCTCCGACAGATACGCAGTATTTT
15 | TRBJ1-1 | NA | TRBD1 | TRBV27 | CASSLFGQGDTEAFF | TGTGCCAGCAGTTTATTCGGACAGGGAGACACTGAAGCTTTCTTT
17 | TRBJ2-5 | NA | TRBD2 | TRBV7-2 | CASSLAPTSGEVETQYF | TGTGCCAGCAGCTTAGCCCCCACTAGCGGGGAGGTTGAGACCCAGTACTTC
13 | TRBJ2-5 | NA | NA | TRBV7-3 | CASSSYREETQYF | TGTGCCAGCAGCTCTTACAGGGAAGAGACCCAGTACTTC
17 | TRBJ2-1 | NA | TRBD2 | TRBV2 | CASSERTSGGLGNEQFF | TGTGCCAGCAGTGAAAGAACTAGCGGGGGCCTGGGCAATGAGCAGTTCTTC
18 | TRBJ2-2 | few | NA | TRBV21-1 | CASSKLSGQRGADGELFF | TGTGCCAGCAGCAAATTGTCGGGACAGAGGGGTGCGGACGGGGAGCTGTTTTTT
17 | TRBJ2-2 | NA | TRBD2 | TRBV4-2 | CASSQLAGGPNTGELFF | TGTGCCAGCAGCCAATTAGCGGGGGGGCCGAACACCGGGGAGCTGTTTTTT
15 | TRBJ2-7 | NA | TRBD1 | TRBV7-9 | CASSSRDRVDGEQYF | TGTGCCAGCAGCTCCCGGGACAGGGTGGACGGCGAGCAGTACTTC
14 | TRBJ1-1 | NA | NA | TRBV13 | CASSRQVGNTEAFF | TGTGCCAGCAGCCGCCAGGTGGGGAACACTGAAGCTTTCTTT
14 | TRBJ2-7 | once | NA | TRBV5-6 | CASSFYRSSYEQYF | TGTGCCAGCAGCTTTTACAGAAGCTCCTACGAGCAGTACTTC
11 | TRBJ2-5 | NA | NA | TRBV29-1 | CSRERQETQYF | TGCAGCCGAGAGCGGCAAGAGACCCAGTACTTC
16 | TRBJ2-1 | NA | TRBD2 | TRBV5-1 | CASSELAGGSYNEQFF | TGCGCCAGCAGCGAACTAGCGGGAGGCTCCTACAATGAGCAGTTCTTC
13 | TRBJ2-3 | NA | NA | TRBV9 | CASSNGQTDTQYF | TGTGCCAGCAGCAATGGACAGACAGATACGCAGTATTTT
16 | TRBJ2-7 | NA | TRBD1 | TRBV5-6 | CASSLAGQGVSYEQYF | TGTGCCAGCAGCTTGGCCGGACAGGGGGTCTCCTACGAGCAGTACTTC
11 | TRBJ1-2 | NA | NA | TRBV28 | CASRGDYGYTF | TGTGCCAGCCGGGGGGACTATGGCTACACCTTC
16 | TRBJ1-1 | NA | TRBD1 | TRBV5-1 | CASSLVAGGVNTEAFF | TGCGCCAGCAGCTTGGTGGCAGGGGGAGTGAACACTGAAGCTTTCTTT
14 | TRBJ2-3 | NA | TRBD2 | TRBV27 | CASSLRLAGDTQYF | TGTGCCAGCAGTTTACGACTAGCAGGAGATACGCAGTATTTT
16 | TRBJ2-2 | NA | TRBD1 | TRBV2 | CASIMTGLLIAGELFF | TGTGCCAGCATCATGACAGGGTTGTTAATAGCCGGGGAGCTGTTTTTT
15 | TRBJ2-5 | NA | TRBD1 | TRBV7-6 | CASSAGTGSGETQYF | TGTGCCAGCAGCGCCGGGACAGGGTCGGGGGAGACCCAGTACTTC